The rows below give T cell receptor beta chains drawn from one sample of a study of blood T cell repertoires in COVID-19. Only in-frame clones appear in the TCRdb table, and some are missing; sequencing was by immunoSEQ multiplex PCR. Of roughly 29,000 clones listed, approximately 88% are singletons. The sample taken for sequencing was peripheral blood. These receptor sequences come from a human donor in a cohort sampled during active COVID-19. The CDR3 runs from the conserved cysteine through the conserved F or W. The order of the fields is CDR3 length, J gene, V gene, clone size, D gene, CDR3 protein, CDR3 DNA. D genes are given only for firm matches. Part of the rows lack a size; the others show once, few, many or a class for expanded clones.

CDR3 length: 17
J gene: TRBJ2-5
V gene: TRBV5-1
clone size: once
D gene: .
CDR3 protein: CASSRVTGTGGQETQYF
CDR3 DNA: TGCGCCAGCAGCCGCGTTACAGGGACGGGGGGCCAAGAGACCCAGTACTTC

CDR3 length: 17
J gene: TRBJ2-6
V gene: TRBV5-5
clone size: .
D gene: .
CDR3 protein: CASSLLGRGSGANVLTF
CDR3 DNA: TGTGCCAGCAGCTTGTTAGGACGGGGATCTGGGGCCAACGTCCTGACTTTC

CDR3 length: 16
J gene: TRBJ2-7
V gene: TRBV4-2
clone size: once
D gene: .
CDR3 protein: CASSQDTDMNSYEQYF
CDR3 DNA: TGTGCCAGCAGCCAAGATACGGACATGAACTCCTACGAGCAGTACTTC

CDR3 length: 15
J gene: TRBJ1-3
V gene: TRBV3-1/TRBV3-2
clone size: .
D gene: .
CDR3 protein: CASSQVSGSGNTIYF
CDR3 DNA: TGTGCCAGCAGCCAAGTCTCCGGGTCCGGAAACACCATATATTTT

CDR3 length: 16
J gene: TRBJ2-1
V gene: TRBV11-2
clone size: .
D gene: TRBD1
CDR3 protein: CASSLEGQPSYNEQFF
CDR3 DNA: TGTGCCAGCAGCTTAGAGGGACAGCCCTCCTACAATGAGCAGTTCTTC

CDR3 length: 12
J gene: TRBJ1-1
V gene: TRBV30
clone size: .
D gene: .
CDR3 protein: CAWSGGSTEAFF
CDR3 DNA: TGTGCCTGGAGTGGTGGTAGCACTGAAGCTTTCTTT

CDR3 length: 14
J gene: TRBJ1-5
V gene: TRBV6-4
clone size: .
D gene: .
CDR3 protein: CASSDSWGGQPQHF
CDR3 DNA: TGTGCCAGCAGTGACTCCTGGGGCGGTCAGCCCCAGCATTTT

CDR3 length: 14
J gene: TRBJ2-7
V gene: TRBV4-1
clone size: .
D gene: .
CDR3 protein: CASSQGQGSYEQYF
CDR3 DNA: TGCGCCAGCAGCCAGGGTCAGGGATCCTACGAGCAGTACTTC

CDR3 length: 13
J gene: TRBJ2-7
V gene: TRBV29-1
clone size: .
D gene: TRBD1
CDR3 protein: CSVVRQGFYEQYF
CDR3 DNA: TGCAGCGTTGTGAGACAGGGGTTCTACGAGCAGTACTTC

CDR3 length: 16
J gene: TRBJ1-6
V gene: TRBV25-1
clone size: once
D gene: TRBD1
CDR3 protein: CASSVGGTGLISPLHF
CDR3 DNA: TGTGCCAGCAGTGTTGGGGGGACAGGACTAATTTCCCCCCTCCACTTT

CDR3 length: 14
J gene: TRBJ2-7
V gene: TRBV6-1
clone size: .
D gene: .
CDR3 protein: CASSDRVHGYEQYF
CDR3 DNA: TGTGCCAGCAGTGACAGGGTCCACGGCTACGAGCAGTACTTC

CDR3 length: 15
J gene: TRBJ2-5
V gene: TRBV7-9
clone size: .
D gene: TRBD1
CDR3 protein: CASSSGTGGPGSQYF
CDR3 DNA: TGTGCCAGCAGCTCTGGGACAGGGGGCCCGGGGTCCCAGTACTTC

CDR3 length: 15
J gene: TRBJ2-6
V gene: TRBV6-2/TRBV6-3
clone size: .
D gene: .
CDR3 protein: CASSYGSSGANVLTF
CDR3 DNA: TGTGCCAGCAGTTATGGGAGCTCTGGGGCCAACGTCCTGACTTTC

CDR3 length: 13
J gene: TRBJ2-5
V gene: TRBV6-5
clone size: .
D gene: .
CDR3 protein: CASNLLLQETQYF
CDR3 DNA: TGTGCCAGCAATCTCTTGTTACAAGAGACCCAGTACTTC

CDR3 length: 14
J gene: TRBJ2-5
V gene: TRBV18
clone size: .
D gene: TRBD2
CDR3 protein: CASSPGLAEETQYF
CDR3 DNA: TGTGCCAGCTCACCCGGACTAGCGGAAGAGACCCAGTACTTC

CDR3 length: 15
J gene: TRBJ1-4
V gene: TRBV19
clone size: .
D gene: .
CDR3 protein: CASSIGRRVREKLFF
CDR3 DNA: TGTGCCAGTAGTATTGGCAGGAGGGTGCGGGAAAAACTGTTTTTT

CDR3 length: 14
J gene: TRBJ1-1
V gene: TRBV5-1
clone size: .
D gene: .
CDR3 protein: CASSPVQGNTEAFF
CDR3 DNA: TGCGCCAGCAGCCCAGTTCAGGGGAACACTGAAGCTTTCTTT

CDR3 length: 14
J gene: TRBJ2-5
V gene: TRBV6-1
clone size: .
D gene: .
CDR3 protein: CASSERWGVETQYF
CDR3 DNA: TGTGCCAGCAGTGAAAGATGGGGGGTCGAGACCCAGTACTTC

CDR3 length: 15
J gene: TRBJ1-6
V gene: TRBV28
clone size: .
D gene: TRBD1
CDR3 protein: CASRDRGSYNSPLHF
CDR3 DNA: TGTGCCAGCAGAGACAGGGGTTCCTATAATTCACCCCTCCACTTT

CDR3 length: 13
J gene: TRBJ1-4
V gene: TRBV28
clone size: .
D gene: TRBD1
CDR3 protein: CASSLGQDEKLFF
CDR3 DNA: TGTGCCAGCAGTTTGGGACAGGATGAAAAACTGTTTTTT

CDR3 length: 14
J gene: TRBJ1-1
V gene: TRBV6-5
clone size: .
D gene: .
CDR3 protein: CASSYSGVNTEAFF
CDR3 DNA: TGTGCCAGCAGTTACTCTGGAGTGAACACTGAAGCTTTCTTT

CDR3 length: 16
J gene: TRBJ2-3
V gene: TRBV19
clone size: .
D gene: .
CDR3 protein: CASSRVTPGGTDTQYF
CDR3 DNA: TGTGCCAGTAGTAGGGTTACCCCAGGTGGAACAGATACGCAGTATTTT

CDR3 length: 13
J gene: TRBJ2-2
V gene: TRBV5-1
clone size: .
D gene: .
CDR3 protein: CASSWRDTGELFF
CDR3 DNA: TGCGCCAGCAGCTGGAGGGACACCGGGGAGCTGTTTTTT

CDR3 length: 15
J gene: TRBJ1-6
V gene: TRBV5-1
clone size: .
D gene: .
CDR3 protein: CASSSAGRVNSPLHF
CDR3 DNA: TGCGCCAGCAGCTCCGCTGGCAGGGTAAATTCACCCCTCCACTTT

CDR3 length: 15
J gene: TRBJ2-2
V gene: TRBV9
clone size: .
D gene: TRBD1
CDR3 protein: CASSAGTAYTGELFF
CDR3 DNA: TGTGCCAGCAGCGCCGGGACAGCATACACCGGGGAGCTGTTTTTT

CDR3 length: 15
J gene: TRBJ2-1
V gene: TRBV5-4
clone size: .
D gene: .
CDR3 protein: CASSLDRNSYNEQFF
CDR3 DNA: TGTGCCAGCAGCTTGGACAGGAATTCCTACAATGAGCAGTTCTTC

CDR3 length: 13
J gene: TRBJ2-1
V gene: TRBV19
clone size: .
D gene: .
CDR3 protein: CAKNGWSYNEQFF
CDR3 DNA: TGTGCCAAAAACGGATGGAGCTACAATGAGCAGTTCTTC

CDR3 length: 17
J gene: TRBJ2-3
V gene: TRBV9
clone size: .
D gene: .
CDR3 protein: CASSVDPWQRGTDTQYF
CDR3 DNA: TGTGCCAGCAGCGTAGACCCCTGGCAGCGTGGCACAGATACGCAGTATTTT

CDR3 length: 21
J gene: TRBJ2-2
V gene: TRBV19
clone size: .
D gene: TRBD2
CDR3 protein: CASSIDKRGGGINTNTGELFF
CDR3 DNA: TGTGCCAGTAGTATAGATAAAAGGGGCGGGGGTATTAATACGAACACCGGGGAGCTGTTTTTT

CDR3 length: 15
J gene: TRBJ2-7
V gene: TRBV27
clone size: once
D gene: .
CDR3 protein: CASPQGTRETYEQYF
CDR3 DNA: TGTGCCAGCCCTCAAGGGACTCGGGAAACCTACGAGCAGTACTTC

CDR3 length: 16
J gene: TRBJ1-6
V gene: TRBV5-5
clone size: .
D gene: TRBD1
CDR3 protein: CASSLWGGQGGSPLHF
CDR3 DNA: TGTGCCAGCAGCTTGTGGGGTGGACAGGGAGGTTCACCCCTCCACTTT

CDR3 length: 13
J gene: TRBJ1-1
V gene: TRBV2
clone size: .
D gene: .
CDR3 protein: CASSESMNTEAFF
CDR3 DNA: TGTGCCAGCAGTGAGTCCATGAACACTGAAGCTTTCTTT

CDR3 length: 13
J gene: TRBJ1-2
V gene: TRBV19
clone size: .
D gene: .
CDR3 protein: CASSENLLIIYTF
CDR3 DNA: TGTGCCAGTAGTGAGAACTTACTTATAATCTACACCTTC

CDR3 length: 15
J gene: TRBJ2-3
V gene: TRBV29-1
clone size: .
D gene: .
CDR3 protein: CSVEGLTGSTDTQYF
CDR3 DNA: TGCAGCGTTGAAGGGCTGACAGGCAGCACAGATACGCAGTATTTT

CDR3 length: 14
J gene: TRBJ2-1
V gene: TRBV6-5
clone size: .
D gene: TRBD1
CDR3 protein: CASIHRGLNNEQFF
CDR3 DNA: TGTGCCAGCATCCACAGGGGGCTGAACAATGAGCAGTTCTTC

CDR3 length: 14
J gene: TRBJ1-2
V gene: TRBV9
clone size: .
D gene: TRBD1
CDR3 protein: CASSPGTANYGYIF
CDR3 DNA: TGTGCCAGCAGCCCAGGGACAGCTAACTATGGCTACATCTTC

CDR3 length: 14
J gene: TRBJ2-1
V gene: TRBV19
clone size: .
D gene: TRBD2
CDR3 protein: CASSTAGLGNEQFF
CDR3 DNA: TGTGCCAGTAGTACTGCGGGACTAGGTAATGAGCAGTTCTTC

CDR3 length: 14
J gene: TRBJ1-3
V gene: TRBV24-1
clone size: .
D gene: .
CDR3 protein: CATSDPGAGNTIYF
CDR3 DNA: TGTGCCACCAGTGATCCAGGGGCTGGAAACACCATATATTTT

CDR3 length: 18
J gene: TRBJ2-2
V gene: TRBV5-4
clone size: .
D gene: .
CDR3 protein: CASSLGGSSSIGTGELFF
CDR3 DNA: TGTGCCAGCAGCTTGGGTGGCTCTAGCTCTATAGGCACCGGGGAGCTGTTTTTT

CDR3 length: 17
J gene: TRBJ2-1
V gene: TRBV7-2
clone size: .
D gene: TRBD2
CDR3 protein: CASSLTTTSGGYNEQFF
CDR3 DNA: TGTGCCAGCAGCCTCACCACGACTAGCGGGGGGTACAATGAGCAGTTCTTC

CDR3 length: 16
J gene: TRBJ2-3
V gene: TRBV4-1
clone size: .
D gene: TRBD2
CDR3 protein: CASSQFGLAVTDTQYF
CDR3 DNA: TGCGCCAGCAGCCAATTTGGACTAGCGGTAACAGATACGCAGTATTTT

CDR3 length: 13
J gene: TRBJ2-5
V gene: TRBV3-1/TRBV3-2
clone size: .
D gene: .
CDR3 protein: CASSQGGQETQYF
CDR3 DNA: TGTGCCAGCAGCCAGGGAGGTCAAGAGACCCAGTACTTC

CDR3 length: 13
J gene: TRBJ1-5
V gene: TRBV30
clone size: .
D gene: .
CDR3 protein: CAWSGTGYEPQHF
CDR3 DNA: TGTGCCTGGAGTGGCACAGGGTATGAGCCCCAGCATTTT

CDR3 length: 14
J gene: TRBJ1-5
V gene: TRBV7-8
clone size: .
D gene: .
CDR3 protein: CASSLGAGYQPQHF
CDR3 DNA: TGTGCCAGCAGCTTAGGGGCGGGATATCAGCCCCAGCATTTT

CDR3 length: 15
J gene: TRBJ1-6
V gene: TRBV5-1
clone size: .
D gene: TRBD1
CDR3 protein: CASSLDAGQGSPLHF
CDR3 DNA: TGCGCCAGCAGCTTGGATGCGGGACAGGGATCACCCCTCCACTTT

CDR3 length: 20
J gene: TRBJ2-1
V gene: TRBV3-1/TRBV3-2
clone size: once
D gene: TRBD2
CDR3 protein: CASSPKSFWLAGGSYNEQFF
CDR3 DNA: TGTGCCAGCAGCCCAAAGTCGTTTTGGCTAGCGGGGGGATCATACAATGAGCAGTTCTTC

CDR3 length: 16
J gene: TRBJ1-1
V gene: TRBV4-2
clone size: .
D gene: .
CDR3 protein: CASSQGTANQNTEAFF
CDR3 DNA: TGTGCCAGCAGCCAAGGGACAGCCAACCAAAACACTGAAGCTTTCTTT

CDR3 length: 15
J gene: TRBJ1-2
V gene: TRBV27
clone size: once
D gene: TRBD1
CDR3 protein: CASGTGTGGSYGYTF
CDR3 DNA: TGTGCCAGCGGAACCGGGACAGGGGGGAGCTATGGCTACACCTTC

CDR3 length: 14
J gene: TRBJ2-5
V gene: TRBV3-1/TRBV3-2
clone size: .
D gene: .
CDR3 protein: CASSHGTHWETQYF
CDR3 DNA: TGTGCCAGCAGCCATGGGACTCATTGGGAGACCCAGTACTTC

CDR3 length: 13
J gene: TRBJ1-2
V gene: TRBV29-1
clone size: .
D gene: .
CDR3 protein: CSVQSGRNYGYTF
CDR3 DNA: TGCAGCGTCCAGAGCGGGAGAAACTATGGCTACACCTTC

CDR3 length: 13
J gene: TRBJ2-4
V gene: TRBV30
clone size: .
D gene: TRBD1
CDR3 protein: CAWSTGGRDIQYF
CDR3 DNA: TGTGCCTGGTCGACAGGGGGGAGGGACATTCAGTACTTC

CDR3 length: 15
J gene: TRBJ2-5
V gene: TRBV3-1/TRBV3-2
clone size: .
D gene: .
CDR3 protein: CASSQGSGWMETQYF
CDR3 DNA: TGTGCCAGCAGCCAAGGTTCAGGATGGATGGAGACCCAGTACTTC